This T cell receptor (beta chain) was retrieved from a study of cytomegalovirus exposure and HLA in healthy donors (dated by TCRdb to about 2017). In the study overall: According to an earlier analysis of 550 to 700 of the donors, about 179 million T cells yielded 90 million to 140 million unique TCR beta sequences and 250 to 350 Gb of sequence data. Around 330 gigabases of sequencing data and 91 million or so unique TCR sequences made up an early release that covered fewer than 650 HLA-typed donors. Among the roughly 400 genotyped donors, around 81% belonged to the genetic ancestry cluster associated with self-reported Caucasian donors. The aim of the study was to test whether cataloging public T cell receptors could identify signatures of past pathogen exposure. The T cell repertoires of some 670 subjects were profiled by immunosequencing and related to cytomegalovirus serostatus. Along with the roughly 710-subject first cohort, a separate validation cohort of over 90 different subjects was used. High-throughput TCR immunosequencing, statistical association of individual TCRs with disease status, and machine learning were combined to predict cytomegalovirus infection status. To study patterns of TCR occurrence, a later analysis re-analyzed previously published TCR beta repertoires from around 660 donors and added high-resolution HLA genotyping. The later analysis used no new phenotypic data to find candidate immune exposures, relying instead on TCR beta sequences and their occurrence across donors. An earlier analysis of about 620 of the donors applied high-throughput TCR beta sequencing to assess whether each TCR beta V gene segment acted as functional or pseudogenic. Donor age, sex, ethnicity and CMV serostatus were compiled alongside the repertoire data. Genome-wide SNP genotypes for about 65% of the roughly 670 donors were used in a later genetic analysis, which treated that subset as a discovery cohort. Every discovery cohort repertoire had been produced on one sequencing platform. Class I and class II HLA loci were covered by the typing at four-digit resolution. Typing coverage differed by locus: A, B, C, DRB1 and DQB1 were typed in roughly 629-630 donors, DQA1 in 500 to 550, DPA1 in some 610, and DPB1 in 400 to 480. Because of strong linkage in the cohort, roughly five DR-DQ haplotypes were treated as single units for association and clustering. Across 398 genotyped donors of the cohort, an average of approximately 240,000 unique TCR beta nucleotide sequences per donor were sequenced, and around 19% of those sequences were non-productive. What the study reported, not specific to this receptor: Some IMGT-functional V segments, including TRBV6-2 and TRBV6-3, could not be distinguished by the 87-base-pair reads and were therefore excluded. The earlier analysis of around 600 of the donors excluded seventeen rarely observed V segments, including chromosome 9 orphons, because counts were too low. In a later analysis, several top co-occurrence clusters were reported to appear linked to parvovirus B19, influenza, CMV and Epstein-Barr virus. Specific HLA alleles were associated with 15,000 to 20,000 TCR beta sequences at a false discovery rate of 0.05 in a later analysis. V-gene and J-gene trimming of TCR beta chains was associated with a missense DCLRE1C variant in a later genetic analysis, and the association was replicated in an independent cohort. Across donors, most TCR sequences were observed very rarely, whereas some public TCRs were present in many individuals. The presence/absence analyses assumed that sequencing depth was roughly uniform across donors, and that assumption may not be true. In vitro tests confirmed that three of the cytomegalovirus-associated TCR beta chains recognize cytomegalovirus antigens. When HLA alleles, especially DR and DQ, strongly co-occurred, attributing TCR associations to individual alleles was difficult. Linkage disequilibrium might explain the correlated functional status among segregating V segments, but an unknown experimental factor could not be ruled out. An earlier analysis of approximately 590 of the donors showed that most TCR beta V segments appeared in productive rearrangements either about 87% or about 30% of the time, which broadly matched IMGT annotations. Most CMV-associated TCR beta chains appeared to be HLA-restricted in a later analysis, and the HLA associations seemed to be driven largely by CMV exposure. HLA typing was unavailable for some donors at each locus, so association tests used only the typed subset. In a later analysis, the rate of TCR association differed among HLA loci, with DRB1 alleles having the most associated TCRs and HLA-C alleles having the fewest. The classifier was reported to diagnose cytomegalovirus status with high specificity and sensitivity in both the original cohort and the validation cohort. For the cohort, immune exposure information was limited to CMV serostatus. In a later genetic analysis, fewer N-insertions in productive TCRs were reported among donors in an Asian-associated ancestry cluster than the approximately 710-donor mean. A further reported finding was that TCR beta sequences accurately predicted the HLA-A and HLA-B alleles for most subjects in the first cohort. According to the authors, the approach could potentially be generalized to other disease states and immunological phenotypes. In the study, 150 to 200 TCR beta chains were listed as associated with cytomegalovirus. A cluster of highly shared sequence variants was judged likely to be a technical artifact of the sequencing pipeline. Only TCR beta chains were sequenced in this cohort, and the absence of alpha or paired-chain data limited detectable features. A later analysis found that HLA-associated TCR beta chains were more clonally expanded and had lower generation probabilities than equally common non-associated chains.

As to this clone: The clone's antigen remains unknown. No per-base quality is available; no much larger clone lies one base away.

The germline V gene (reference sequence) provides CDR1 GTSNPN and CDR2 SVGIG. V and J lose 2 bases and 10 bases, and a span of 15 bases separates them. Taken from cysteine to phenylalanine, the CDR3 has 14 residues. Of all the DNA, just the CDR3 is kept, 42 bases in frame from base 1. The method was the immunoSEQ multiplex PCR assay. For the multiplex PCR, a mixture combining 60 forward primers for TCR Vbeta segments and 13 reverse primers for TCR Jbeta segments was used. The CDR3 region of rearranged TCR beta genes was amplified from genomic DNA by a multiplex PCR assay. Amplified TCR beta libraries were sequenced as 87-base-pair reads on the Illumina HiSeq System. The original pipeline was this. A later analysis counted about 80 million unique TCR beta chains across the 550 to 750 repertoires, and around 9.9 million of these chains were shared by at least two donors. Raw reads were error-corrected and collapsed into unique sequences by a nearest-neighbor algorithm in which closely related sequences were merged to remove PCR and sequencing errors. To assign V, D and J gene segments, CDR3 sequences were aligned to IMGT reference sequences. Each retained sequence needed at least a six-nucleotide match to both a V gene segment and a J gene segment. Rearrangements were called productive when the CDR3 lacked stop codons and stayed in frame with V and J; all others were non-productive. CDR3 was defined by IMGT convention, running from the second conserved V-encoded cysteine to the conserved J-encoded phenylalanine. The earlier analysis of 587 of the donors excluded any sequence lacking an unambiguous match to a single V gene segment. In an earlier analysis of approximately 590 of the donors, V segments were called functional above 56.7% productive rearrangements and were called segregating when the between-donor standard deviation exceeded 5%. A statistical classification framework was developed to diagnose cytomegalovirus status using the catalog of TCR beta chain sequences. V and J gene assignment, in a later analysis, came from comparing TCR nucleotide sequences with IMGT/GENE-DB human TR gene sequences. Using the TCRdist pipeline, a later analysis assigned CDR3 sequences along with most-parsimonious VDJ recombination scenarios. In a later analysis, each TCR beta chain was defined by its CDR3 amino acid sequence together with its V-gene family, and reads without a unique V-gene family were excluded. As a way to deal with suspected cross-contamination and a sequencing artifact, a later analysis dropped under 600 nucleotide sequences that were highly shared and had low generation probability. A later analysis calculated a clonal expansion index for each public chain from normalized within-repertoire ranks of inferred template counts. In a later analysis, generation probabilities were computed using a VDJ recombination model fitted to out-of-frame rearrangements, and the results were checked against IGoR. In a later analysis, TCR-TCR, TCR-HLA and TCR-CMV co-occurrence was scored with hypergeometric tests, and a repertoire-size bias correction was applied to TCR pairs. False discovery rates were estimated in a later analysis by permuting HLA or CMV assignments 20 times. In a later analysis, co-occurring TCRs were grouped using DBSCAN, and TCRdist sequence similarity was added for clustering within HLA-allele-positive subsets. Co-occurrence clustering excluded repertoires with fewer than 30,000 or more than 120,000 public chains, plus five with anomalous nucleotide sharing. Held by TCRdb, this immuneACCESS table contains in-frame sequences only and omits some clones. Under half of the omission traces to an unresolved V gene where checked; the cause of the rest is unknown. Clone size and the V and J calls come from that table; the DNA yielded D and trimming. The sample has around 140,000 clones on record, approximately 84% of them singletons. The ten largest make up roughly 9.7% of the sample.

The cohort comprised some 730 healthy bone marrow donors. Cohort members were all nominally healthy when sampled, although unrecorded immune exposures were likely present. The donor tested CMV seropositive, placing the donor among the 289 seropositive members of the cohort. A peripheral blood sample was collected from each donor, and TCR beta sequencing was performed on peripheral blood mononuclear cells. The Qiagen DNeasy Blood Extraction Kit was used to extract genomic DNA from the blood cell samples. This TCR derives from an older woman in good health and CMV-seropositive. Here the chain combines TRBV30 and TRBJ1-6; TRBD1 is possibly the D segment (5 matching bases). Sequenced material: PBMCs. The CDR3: CAWSSGARESPLHF. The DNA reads TGTGCCTGGAGTTCCGGGGCGCGGGAATCACCCCTCCACTTT.